What follows is one T cell receptor beta chain and its context. Its antigen is unidentified. This record comes from a study of human T cells and chemical hapten exposure. Across the whole study: Patch tests containing 0.01% DPC, applied to the upper back, were read at 6 days.

As to time point: pre-sensitization, week 0. Treatment noted: therapeutic diphenylcyclopropenone sensitization with weekly scalp DPC. There are 11 residues in the CDR3. Germline CDR1 SNHLY, CDR2 FYNNEI. V shed 6 bases and J shed 3 bases, with 6 bases lying between them. Broader study findings: There were significantly more large CDR3 similarity clusters among expanded TCRs than among controls.

Using its own MiXCR run on the RACE reads, TCRdb lists one record per CDR3 protein. The profile shows 250,000 or so distinct CDR3 sequences, about 9.4% of them singletons. Specimen: whole blood, collected in connection with sensitization to the hapten diphenylcyclopropenone (DPC). The receptor's source is a woman aged 40 to 50 with alopecia areata. Some clones in this sample may be carry-over from other donors' samples. The chain links TRBV2 to TRBJ2-7; D gene ambiguous. As DNA, the CDR3 is TGTGCCAGCAGGTCCGGCTACGAGCAGTACTTC. Amino acid sequence: CASRSGYEQYF. Using reference TRBV2 and TRBJ2-7 for the parts outside the CDR3, the full variable domain is EPEVTQTPSHQVTQMGQEVILRCVPISNHLYFYWYRQILGQKVEFLVSFYNNEISEKSEIFDDQFSVERPDGSNFTLKIRSTKLEDSAMYFCASRSGYEQYFGPGTRLTVT.